These 22 T cell receptor beta chains were all obtained from the same sample, sequenced in a study of blood T cell repertoires in COVID-19. Data came from immunoSEQ multiplex PCR; TCRdb stores just in-frame clones and leaves some out. The sample records fewer than 350,000 clones, approximately 89% being singletons. The source material was peripheral blood. The receptors shown here come from a woman aged 60-70 years with COVID-19, enrolled during active disease.

This chain connects TRBV5-1 to TRBJ1-4, with D perhaps TRBD1 (5 bases). CDR1 is SGHRS, CDR2 YFSETQ, per germline. V was cut by 0 bases and J by 3 bases, with 9 bases left in between. The CDR3 is made up of 15 amino acids. In DNA form, the CDR3 reads TGCGCCAGCAGCTTGGGTAGGGGTCCTAATGAAAAACTGTTTTTT. Translating gives CASSLGRGPNEKLFF.

The chain uses TRBV2 and TRBJ1-3; 10 nucleotides agree with TRBD1. The V gene end was trimmed by 5 bases and the J gene end by 1 base; junction bases not matched to a gene: 5. Germline V gene data show CDR1 as SNHLY and CDR2 as FYNNEI. This CDR3 comprises 16 residues. The CDR3 loop reads CASSWDRGHSGNTIYF. The CDR3, as DNA: TGTGCCAGCAGTTGGGACAGGGGCCATTCTGGAAACACCATATATTTT.

The V gene is TRBV7-9, the J gene TRBJ2-1; 7 bases line up with TRBD2. The V and J ends lost 5 bases and 1 base, in that order; junction bases with no gene match: 8. Germline V gene lookup returns CDR1 SEHNR and CDR2 FQNEAQ (reference sequence). CDR3 length: 16 residues. The CDR3 sequence: CASSALVRGSYNEQFF. The DNA of the CDR3 is TGTGCCAGCAGCGCCTTGGTGCGGGGGTCCTACAATGAGCAGTTCTTC.

The rearrangement joins TRBV7-2 to TRBJ1-6; D might be TRBD1 (6 bases). This CDR3 contains 14 residues. Per the germline V gene, CDR1 is SGHTA and CDR2 is FQGNSA. Trimming took off 6 bases at V and 6 bases at J, with 12 bases between the two ends. CDR3 nucleotide sequence: TGTGCCAGCAGTCTCCAAGGGGGTAATTCACCCCTCCACTTT. It yields the protein CASSLQGGNSPLHF.

V and J are TRBV23-1 and TRBJ2-3; 10 nucleotides line up with TRBD2. TRBV23-1 is an ORF for which the function is uncertain. CDR3 length equals 16 residues. V lost 8 bases to trimming and J lost 4 bases; unmatched junction nucleotides: 12. CDR3 region: CASRVGASGGPDTQYF. In DNA form, the CDR3 reads TGCGCCAGCCGAGTGGGGGCTAGCGGGGGACCAGATACGCAGTATTTT.

The J gene is TRBJ2-2, the V gene TRBV11-1; no definite D call. This CDR3 has 12 residues. Germline V gene lookup returns CDR1 SGHAT and CDR2 FQDESV (reference sequence). V was shortened by 5 bases and J by 8 bases, with 9 bases between the two germline ends. The CDR3 nucleotides are TGTGCCAGCAGCGCACCGGTTGGGGAGCTGTTTTTT. Amino acid sequence: CASSAPVGELFF.

The chain is built from TRBV4-1 and TRBJ1-2, with 7 bases identical to TRBD1. Germline V gene data show CDR1 as MGHRA and CDR2 as YSYEKL. This CDR3 has 13 amino acids. The J segment lost 0 bases and the V segment lost 8 bases, leaving 3 bases of the junction unmatched. This CDR3 reads CASGDRANYGYTF. The CDR3 DNA reads TGCGCCAGCGGTGACAGGGCTAACTATGGCTACACCTTC.

This chain uses TRBV30 with TRBJ1-4; 8 nucleotides align to TRBD1. Looked up from germline, CDR1 is GTSNPN and CDR2 is SVGIG (reference sequence). The CDR3 consists of 13 residues. Trimming at V came to 3 bases and at J to 5 bases, leaving 2 bases not matched to a gene. The DNA of the CDR3 is TGTGCCTGGAGAGGGACAGGCAATGAAAAACTGTTTTTT. This translates into CAWRGTGNEKLFF.

This chain connects TRBV18 to TRBJ1-4; 8 bases match TRBD1. The germline V gene encodes CDR1 KGHSH and CDR2 LQKENI. The junction had 4 bases not matched to a gene; V was cut back by 2 bases and J by 8 bases. The CDR3 consists of 14 residues. Here the CDR3 reads CASSPDRGREKLFF. In DNA form, the CDR3 reads TGTGCCAGCTCACCAGACAGGGGACGCGAAAAACTGTTTTTT.

The CDR3 is CASSGAYPYEQYF. The CDR3 region has the DNA TGTGCCAGTAGTGGGGCTTACCCCTACGAGCAGTACTTC. The chain links TRBV19 to TRBJ2-7; TRBD1 might be the D (5 bases). The germline V and J ends were trimmed by 5 bases and 2 bases, with 10 bases remaining between them. This CDR3 has 13 residues. Germline CDR1 and CDR2: LNHDA and SQIVND (reference sequence).

This sequence joins TRBV2 and TRBJ2-7, with D uncertain. Trimming took off 6 bases at V and 1 base at J, with 10 bases between the two ends. CDR1 is SNHLY and CDR2 is FYNNEI in the germline V gene. The CDR3 contains 13 residues. In DNA form, the CDR3 reads TGTGCCAGCAGGTTAACAGAGTCCTACGAGCAGTACTTC. It specifies CASRLTESYEQYF.

The chain uses TRBV10-3 and TRBJ1-5, with 7 bases identical to TRBD1. Germline CDR1 and CDR2: ENHRY and SYGVKD. V was clipped by 3 bases and J by 3 bases; unmatched bases: 5. CDR3 size: 15 residues. In DNA, the CDR3 is TGTGCCATCAGTGACCACAGGGGTGCCAATCAGCCCCAGCATTTT. Translated: CAISDHRGANQPQHF.

The rearrangement joins TRBV27 to TRBJ2-5; TRBD2 agrees at 12 bases. The CDR3 is 14 residues long. V lost 9 bases, J lost 4 bases, and 6 bases stayed unmatched. The germline V gene encodes CDR1 MNHEY and CDR2 SMNVEV (reference sequence). The CDR3 nucleotides read TGTGCCAGTGGACTAGCGGGGAGGGGAGAGACCCAGTACTTC. The encoded protein is CASGLAGRGETQYF.

The CDR3 is CASRQGSYNSPLHF. CDR3 in DNA: TGTGCCAGCAGACAGGGGTCCTATAATTCACCCCTCCACTTT. This chain connects TRBV25-1 to TRBJ1-6; 7 bases are a match to TRBD1. The V gene end was trimmed by 6 bases and the J gene end by 1 base; junction bases not matched to a gene: 0. CDR1 MGHDK and CDR2 SYGVNS come from the germline V gene. This CDR3 spans 14 amino acids.

Points on this clone: A junction end diverges from the germline sequence, so it may reflect a read error. The gene calls are TRBV7-7 and TRBJ2-1; D may be TRBD1 (6 bases). Germline V lookup: CDR1 SSHAT, CDR2 FNYEAQ (reference sequence). The CDR3 runs 14 residues. The DNA for the CDR3 is TGTGCTAGCAGCTCGTCAGGGGACGTCTATGAGCAGTTCTTC. Translation: CASSSSGDVYEQFF.

Turning to this clone: Other DNA sequences within the sample encode an identical CDR3. The chain uses TRBV20-1 and TRBJ1-2; perhaps TRBD1 as D (5 bases). CDR1 is DFQATT and CDR2 is SNEGSKA in the germline V gene (reference sequence). The CDR3 is 11 amino acids. The V and J ends lost 3 bases and 4 bases respectively, with 6 bases between them. The CDR3 DNA sequence: TGCAGTGCTAGTACAGGCTATGGCTACACCTTC. This gives the protein CSASTGYGYTF.

In its sample, this clone was seen once. V gene TRBV10-1 combines with J gene TRBJ2-3; D not certain. The germline V and J ends were trimmed by 2 bases and 4 bases, with 10 bases remaining between them. The CDR3 has 14 residues. Germline V CDR1 and CDR2: WNHNN, SYGVQD (reference sequence). CDR3 nucleotide sequence: TGCGCCAGCAGTGAGGGCCTAGGCGCAGATACGCAGTATTTT. Its translation is CASSEGLGADTQYF.

This chain connects TRBV18 to TRBJ1-5; 9 bases line up with TRBD1. Germline CDR1 is KGHSH and CDR2 is LQKENI. The CDR3 runs 15 residues. V was clipped by 6 bases and J by 3 bases; unmatched bases: 6. The CDR3 coding sequence is TGTGCCAGCTCCCCGACAGGGGGTGTCAATCAGCCCCAGCATTTT. Translating gives CASSPTGGVNQPQHF.

The chain employs TRBV7-2 and TRBJ2-1, with D possibly matching TRBD2 (6 bases). V gave up 5 bases and J gave up 2 bases, with 10 bases separating them. CDR1 is SGHTA, CDR2 FQGNSA, per germline. The CDR3 sequence is 14 residues long. The CDR3 region has the DNA TGTGCCAGCAGCCCCGGGACTGCCTACAATGAGCAGTTCTTC. Its translation is CASSPGTAYNEQFF.

The chain is built from TRBV28 and TRBJ2-2; TRBD2 matches at 10 bases. Losses at the gene ends were 3 bases for V and 7 bases for J; bases not matched to a gene: 5. The CDR3 covers 15 residues. Germline CDR1 is MDHEN and CDR2 is SYDVKM. CDR3 in amino acids: CASSFRTSGGGELFF. The CDR3 bases are TGTGCCAGCAGTTTCCGGACTAGCGGAGGCGGGGAGCTGTTTTTT.

The CDR3 loop is CASTRSGRKKEAFF. CDR3 sequence (DNA): TGTGCCAGCACCCGCTCGGGTAGAAAGAAAGAAGCTTTCTTT. This chain connects TRBV6-5 to TRBJ1-1, with D unresolved. V was clipped by 7 bases and J by 8 bases, with 20 bases between them. The CDR3 loop spans 14 amino acids. Per germline, CDR1 MNHEY and CDR2 SVGAGI.

The J gene is TRBJ1-4, the V gene TRBV2, with TRBD1 identical over 7 bases. This CDR3 is 15 amino acids long. Looked up from germline, CDR1 is SNHLY and CDR2 is FYNNEI. The junction had 7 bases not matched to a gene; V was cut back by 6 bases and J by 3 bases. The CDR3 sequence is CASSGGGSANEKLFF. The CDR3 region has the DNA TGTGCCAGCAGCGGAGGGGGCTCGGCTAATGAAAAACTGTTTTTT.